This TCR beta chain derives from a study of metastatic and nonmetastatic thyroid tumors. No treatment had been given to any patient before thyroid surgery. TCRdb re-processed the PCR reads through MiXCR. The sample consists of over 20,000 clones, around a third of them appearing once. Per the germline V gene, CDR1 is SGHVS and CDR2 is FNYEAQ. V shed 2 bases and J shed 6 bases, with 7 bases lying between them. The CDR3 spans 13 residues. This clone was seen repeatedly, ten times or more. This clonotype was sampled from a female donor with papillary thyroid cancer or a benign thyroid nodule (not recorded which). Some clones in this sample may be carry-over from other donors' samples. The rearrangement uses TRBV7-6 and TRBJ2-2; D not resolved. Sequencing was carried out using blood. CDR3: CASSLNIPGELFF. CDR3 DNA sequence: TGTGCCAGCAGCTTAAATATCCCCGGGGAGCTGTTTTTT.